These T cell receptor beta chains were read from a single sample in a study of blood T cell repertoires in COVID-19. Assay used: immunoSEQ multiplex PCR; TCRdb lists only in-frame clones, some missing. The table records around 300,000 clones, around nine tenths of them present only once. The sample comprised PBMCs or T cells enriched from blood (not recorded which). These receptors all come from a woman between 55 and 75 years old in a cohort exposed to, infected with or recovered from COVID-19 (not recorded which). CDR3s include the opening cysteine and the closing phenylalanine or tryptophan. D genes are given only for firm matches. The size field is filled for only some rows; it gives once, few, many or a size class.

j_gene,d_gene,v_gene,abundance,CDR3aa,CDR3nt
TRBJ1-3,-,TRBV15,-,CATSREGGRSGNTIYF,TGTGCCACCAGCAGAGAAGGGGGACGCTCTGGAAACACCATATATTTT
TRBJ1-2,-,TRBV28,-,CASRTGQFFYGYTF,TGTGCCAGCAGGACAGGACAGTTTTTCTATGGCTACACCTTC
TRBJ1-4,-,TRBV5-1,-,CASSLGSPTVSEKLFF,TGCGCCAGCAGCCTGGGTAGCCCCACGGTCTCCGAAAAACTGTTTTTT
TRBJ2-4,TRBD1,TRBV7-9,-,CASSLRTGPDRLAKNIQYF,TGTGCCAGCAGCCTGAGGACAGGTCCCGATAGATTAGCCAAAAACATTCAGTACTTC
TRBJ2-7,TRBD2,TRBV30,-,CAGILAGEARSYEQYF,TGTGCCGGAATACTAGCGGGAGAGGCAAGATCCTACGAGCAGTACTTC
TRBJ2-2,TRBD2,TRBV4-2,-,CASSPLAGATGELFF,TGTGCCAGCAGCCCACTAGCGGGAGCGACCGGGGAGCTGTTTTTT
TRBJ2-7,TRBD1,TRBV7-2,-,CASSLGTGTYEQYF,TGTGCCAGCAGCTTAGGGACAGGAACCTACGAGCAGTACTTC
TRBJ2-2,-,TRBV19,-,CASSKSVGVTGELFF,TGTGCCAGTAGTAAGAGCGTCGGGGTCACCGGGGAGCTGTTTTTT
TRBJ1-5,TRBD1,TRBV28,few,CASSFQLPTGVNQPQHF,TGTGCCAGCAGTTTTCAGTTGCCCACAGGGGTGAATCAGCCCCAGCATTTT
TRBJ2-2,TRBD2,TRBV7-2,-,CASRSPGTSVSGELFF,TGTGCCAGCAGGTCACCCGGGACTAGCGTCTCCGGGGAGCTGTTTTTT
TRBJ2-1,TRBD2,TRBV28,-,CASRTPGLADNNEQFF,TGTGCCAGCAGAACCCCGGGACTAGCGGATAACAATGAGCAGTTCTTC
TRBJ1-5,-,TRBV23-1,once,CASSQSGSEDRLYSNQPQHF,TGCGCCAGCAGTCAATCTGGATCGGAGGACAGATTATATAGCAATCAGCCCCAGCATTTT
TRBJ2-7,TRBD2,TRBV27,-,CASSPTSGRAQEQYF,TGTGCCAGCAGTCCAACTAGCGGGAGGGCCCAAGAGCAGTACTTC
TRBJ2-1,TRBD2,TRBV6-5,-,CASARSGSPEQFF,TGTGCCAGCGCCAGAAGCGGGAGCCCTGAGCAGTTCTTC
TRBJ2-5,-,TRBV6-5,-,CASTREFGLQETQYF,TGTGCCAGCACCCGGGAGTTTGGGTTACAAGAGACCCAGTACTTC
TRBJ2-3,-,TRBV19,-,CASSIVLVSTDTQYF,TGTGCCAGTAGTATAGTTCTAGTCAGCACAGATACGCAGTATTTT
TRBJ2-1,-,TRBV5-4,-,CAGSGSLYNEQFF,TGTGCTGGGTCGGGTAGCCTTTACAATGAGCAGTTCTTC
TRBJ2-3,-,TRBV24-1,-,CATRSGNTDTQYF,TGTGCCACCAGGAGCGGAAACACAGATACGCAGTATTTT
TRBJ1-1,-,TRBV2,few,CASRAEAGTEAFF,TGTGCCAGCAGGGCAGAGGCCGGCACTGAAGCTTTCTTT
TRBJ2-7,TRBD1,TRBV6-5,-,CARGQGAYEQYF,TGTGCCAGGGGACAGGGGGCTTACGAGCAGTACTTC
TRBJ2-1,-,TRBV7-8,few,CASSLGGTPFF,TGTGCCAGCAGCTTAGGTGGCACCCCGTTCTTC
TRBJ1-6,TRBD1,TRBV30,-,CAWSGGQGSSPLHF,TGTGCCTGGAGCGGGGGACAGGGAAGTTCACCCCTCCACTTT
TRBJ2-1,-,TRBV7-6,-,CASSSQGLSSYNEQFF,TGTGCCAGCAGCTCCCAGGGCCTTAGCTCCTACAATGAGCAGTTCTTC
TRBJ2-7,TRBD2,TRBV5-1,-,CASSLRLAGVGEQYF,TGCGCCAGCAGCTTGCGACTAGCGGGAGTTGGCGAGCAGTACTTC
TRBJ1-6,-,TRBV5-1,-,CASSSRPQLSSYNSPLHF,TGCGCCAGCAGTTCGCGACCACAGCTAAGCTCCTATAATTCACCCCTCCACTTT
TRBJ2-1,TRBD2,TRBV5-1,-,CASSVIGTSGYNEQFF,TGCGCCAGCAGCGTGATCGGGACTAGCGGATACAATGAGCAGTTCTTC
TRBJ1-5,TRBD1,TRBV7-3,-,CASSENRGQPQHF,TGTGCCAGCAGCGAAAACAGGGGGCAGCCCCAGCATTTT
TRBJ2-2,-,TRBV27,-,CASRPGLIPGELFF,TGTGCCAGCAGACCCGGACTCATACCCGGGGAGCTGTTTTTT
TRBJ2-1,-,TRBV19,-,CASSKEAPYNEQFF,TGTGCCAGTAGTAAGGAGGCTCCTTACAATGAGCAGTTCTTC
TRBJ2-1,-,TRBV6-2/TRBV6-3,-,CASSWLNEQFF,TGTGCCAGCAGTTGGCTTAATGAGCAGTTCTTC
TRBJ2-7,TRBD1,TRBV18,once,CASSPPGQTYEQYF,TGTGCCAGCTCACCACCGGGACAGACCTACGAGCAGTACTTC
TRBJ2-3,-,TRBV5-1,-,CASSLSTDTQYF,TGCGCCAGCAGCTTGTCGACAGATACGCAGTATTTT
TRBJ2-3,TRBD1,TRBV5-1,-,CASQASPDRDDTQYF,TGCGCCAGCCAAGCCAGTCCAGACAGGGACGATACGCAGTATTTT
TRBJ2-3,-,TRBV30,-,CAWSYGSSFPDTQYF,TGTGCCTGGAGTTACGGGAGTTCCTTCCCAGATACGCAGTATTTT
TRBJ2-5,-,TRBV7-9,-,CASSLNQASETQYF,TGTGCCAGCAGCCTAAACCAGGCGTCCGAGACCCAGTACTTC
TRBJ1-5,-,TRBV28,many,CASRTDRPNQPQHF,TGTGCCAGCAGGACCGACAGACCCAATCAGCCCCAGCATTTT
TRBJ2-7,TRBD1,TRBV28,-,CASSFRQGAVVREQYF,TGTGCCAGCAGTTTTCGGCAGGGGGCGGTGGTAAGGGAGCAGTACTTC
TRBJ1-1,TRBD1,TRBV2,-,CAIPGQGGTEAFF,TGTGCCATTCCGGGACAGGGTGGAACTGAAGCTTTCTTT
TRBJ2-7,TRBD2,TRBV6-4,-,CASSASRDYPSYEQYF,TGTGCCAGCAGTGCCTCAAGGGACTACCCATCCTACGAGCAGTACTTC
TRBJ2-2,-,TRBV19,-,CASNSVINTGELFF,TGTGCCAGTAACTCCGTAATAAACACCGGGGAGCTGTTTTTT
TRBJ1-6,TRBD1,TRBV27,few,CASSFGTGGGNSPLHF,TGTGCCAGCAGTTTTGGCACAGGGGGCGGAAATTCACCCCTCCACTTT